Listed here are 11 T cell receptor beta chains from one sample, sequenced in a study of PD-L1 blockade in urothelial cancer. Measured with immunoSEQ multiplex PCR; TCRdb has only the in-frame clones, and not every one. The data contain 25,000 to 35,000 clones, 84% of them singletons. Time point described: peripheral blood 6 weeks after treatment start. The source material was PBMCs, sampled around atezolizumab (anti-PD-L1) treatment. All receptors derive from a man aged 65 to 79 with urothelial cancer.

This clone is medium-sized by share. V is TRBV30 and J is TRBJ1-6; no firm D call. The germline V and J ends were trimmed by 2 bases and 14 bases, with 19 bases remaining between them. CDR3 size: 14 residues. Germline V gives CDR1 GTSNPN, CDR2 SVGIG (reference sequence). The CDR3 protein is CAWSTPPQAVALHF. The CDR3 DNA reads as TGTGCCTGGAGTACCCCTCCCCAGGCAGTGGCCCTCCACTTT.

The DNA for the CDR3 is TGTGCCAGCAATCCGGAGGGGGCCCGAGAGACCCAGTACTTC. This sequence encodes CASNPEGARETQYF. The chain carries TRBV5-4 and TRBJ2-5; D is possibly TRBD1 (7 bases). The CDR3 covers 14 residues. Germline assignment: CDR1 SGHNT and CDR2 YYREEE (reference sequence). Trimming pared 6 bases from V and 4 bases from J, leaving 16 bases between.

The chain carries TRBV6-1 and TRBJ2-1; no clear D. Per the germline V gene, CDR1 is MNHNS and CDR2 is SASEGT. The CDR3 sequence is 13 residues long. V was cut by 7 bases and J by 4 bases, with 11 bases left in between. For the CDR3, the DNA is TGTGCCAGCATCCCGGGTAAATACAATGAGCAGTTCTTC. It specifies CASIPGKYNEQFF.

The genes are TRBV18 and TRBJ1-2; TRBD1 agrees at 8 bases. V lost 5 bases to trimming and J lost 2 bases; unmatched junction nucleotides: 4. Germline CDR1 reads KGHSH; CDR2 reads LQKENI. The CDR3 is made up of 14 amino acids. The CDR3 region has the DNA TGTGCCAGCTCAGCGGGACAGGACAACTATGGCTACACCTTC. Its translation is CASSAGQDNYGYTF.

The J gene is TRBJ2-2, the V gene TRBV6-1; D perhaps matches TRBD2 (6 bases). The V end was cut by 7 bases, the J end by 4 bases, with 16 bases between. The CDR3 is made up of 15 amino acids. Germline CDR1 reads MNHNS; CDR2 reads SASEGT. The CDR3 here is CASITPAGPTGELFF. The CDR3 DNA is TGTGCCAGCATAACCCCCGCGGGGCCCACCGGGGAGCTGTTTTTT.

V is TRBV7-8 and J is TRBJ2-1, with TRBD2 as a possible D gene (5 bases). V gave up 6 bases and J gave up 4 bases, with 16 bases separating them. CDR1 SGHVS and CDR2 FQNEAQ come from the germline V gene. The CDR3 is 15 residues long. CDR3 sequence (DNA): TGTGCCAGCAGTGGAAGGGCGGGTGTTTACAATGAGCAGTTCTTC. Its protein is CASSGRAGVYNEQFF.

The gene calls are TRBV11-2 and TRBJ2-3; D uncertain. Germline V gene lookup returns CDR1 SGHAT and CDR2 FQNNGV. This CDR3 contains 12 residues. V lost 1 base and J 5 bases, leaving 4 bases between the germline ends. The CDR3 region has the DNA TGTGCCAGCAGCTTAGGTCTAGATACGCAGTATTTT. It is translated as CASSLGLDTQYF.

The V call is TRBV7-9, the J call TRBJ2-3, with 10 bases identical to TRBD1. The CDR3 consists of 14 residues. CDR1 and CDR2 from the germline V gene are SEHNR and FQNEAQ (reference sequence). The trim removed 6 bases at V and 2 bases at J, leaving 2 bases unmatched. CDR3 amino acids: CASSGQGDTDTQYF. The CDR3 DNA reads as TGTGCCAGCAGTGGACAGGGGGACACAGATACGCAGTATTTT.

The V gene is TRBV7-2, the J gene TRBJ2-1; TRBD2 matches at 8 bases. The CDR3 is 13 residues long. The germline V gene has CDR1 SGHTA and CDR2 FQGNSA. J was trimmed by 7 bases and V by 8 bases; bases with no gene match: 7. In nucleotides, the CDR3 is TGTGCCAGCGGAAGTGGCGGGAGGAATGAGCAGTTCTTC. It yields the protein CASGSGGRNEQFF.

J is TRBJ1-1 and V is TRBV6-5, with D maybe TRBD1 (6 bases). CDR1 MNHEY and CDR2 SVGAGI come from the germline V gene. Trimming left V 2 bases short and J 5 bases short, with 12 bases between. The CDR3 is 14 amino acids. The chain's CDR3 is CASSYRPQGTEAFF. CDR3 DNA sequence: TGTGCCAGCAGTTACAGGCCTCAGGGGACTGAAGCTTTCTTT.

This clone is a singleton in its sample. The genes are TRBV29-1 and TRBJ1-2; tentative D call: TRBD1 (6 bases). The germline CDR1 and CDR2 sequences are SQVTM and ANQGSEA. The ends were cut back, 7 bases at V and 8 bases at J, with 17 bases in the middle. The CDR3 consists of 12 residues. This CDR3 is CSAGGGGEGYTF. In DNA form, the CDR3 reads TGCAGCGCTGGGGGCGGGGGCGAAGGCTACACCTTC.